The rows below give T cell receptor beta chains drawn from one sample of a study of T cell clones after liver transplantation. Here immunoSEQ multiplex PCR was the method, and the copy in TCRdb shows in-frame clones only, minus some. The data show roughly 55,000 clones, with approximately 84% seen just once and about 8.5% held by the top ten. This sample comprised CD4+ T cells from blood, obtained before liver transplant. The receptors derive from a human donor who received a liver transplant. CDR3s include the opening cysteine and the closing phenylalanine or tryptophan. Each record gives: V gene, clone size, J gene, D gene, CDR3 protein, CDR3 DNA. The D gene is left open where the match is weak. The listing skips clone size in some rows; elsewhere it reads once, few, many or a size class.

TRBV25-1	.	TRBJ2-3	TRBD1	CASRQGATDTQYF	TGTGCCAGCAGACAGGGGGCTACAGATACGCAGTATTTT
TRBV10-1	.	TRBJ2-3	.	CASRAAYTQYF	TGCGCCAGTAGGGCCGCCTATACGCAGTATTTT
TRBV5-1	.	TRBJ1-1	.	CASRGQPSGTEAFF	TGCGCCAGCAGAGGACAGCCCTCGGGCACTGAAGCTTTCTTT
TRBV2	.	TRBJ2-3	.	CASRNRESTDTQYF	TGTGCCAGCAGAAACAGGGAGAGCACAGATACGCAGTATTTT
TRBV28	.	TRBJ2-1	TRBD2	CASRLAGHEQFF	TGTGCCAGCCGTTTAGCGGGACATGAGCAGTTCTTC
TRBV7-2	.	TRBJ2-5	.	CASSLTGPQETQYF	TGTGCCAGCAGCTTAACAGGACCTCAAGAGACCCAGTACTTC
TRBV11-2	.	TRBJ2-3	TRBD2	CASSLDTSGGTDTQYF	TGTGCCAGCAGCTTAGATACTAGCGGGGGCACAGATACGCAGTATTTT
TRBV30	.	TRBJ2-3	TRBD2	CAWSGAGGLTDTQYF	TGTGCCTGGAGTGGTGCGGGAGGGCTCACAGATACGCAGTATTTT
TRBV28	few	TRBJ1-2	.	CASSLRHNYGYTF	TGTGCCAGCAGTCTTCGACATAACTATGGCTACACCTTC
TRBV7-9	.	TRBJ1-1	.	CASSLANSGTEAFF	TGTGCCAGCAGCTTAGCAAACAGTGGGACTGAAGCTTTCTTT
TRBV7-2	once	TRBJ1-1	TRBD1	CASSPRQGANTEAFF	TGTGCCAGCAGCCCACGACAGGGGGCGAACACTGAAGCTTTCTTT
TRBV6-9	.	TRBJ1-3	.	CASSWVAKAGNTIYF	TGTGCCAGCAGTTGGGTAGCCAAGGCTGGAAACACCATATATTTT
TRBV7-2	.	TRBJ2-2	.	CASSLDREIGTNTGELFF	TGTGCCAGCAGCTTAGACAGGGAGATCGGGACAAACACCGGGGAGCTGTTTTTT
TRBV7-2	.	TRBJ2-7	.	CASSLRRDGYEQYF	TGTGCCAGCAGCTTGCGCCGGGACGGGTACGAGCAGTACTTC
TRBV7-9	.	TRBJ2-5	TRBD2	CASSLAFESRLAETQYF	TGTGCCAGCAGCTTAGCGTTCGAATCTAGACTAGCGGAGACCCAGTACTTC
TRBV15	.	TRBJ1-1	.	CATSRVGSGVKAEAFF	TGTGCCACCAGCAGAGTGGGGTCAGGGGTAAAGGCTGAAGCTTTCTTT
TRBV7-2	.	TRBJ2-3	.	CASSLASLSTDTQYF	TGTGCCAGCAGCTTAGCATCTCTGAGCACAGATACGCAGTATTTT
TRBV5-6	.	TRBJ2-5	TRBD1	CASSSMTGPETQYF	TGTGCCAGCAGCTCTATGACAGGGCCGGAGACCCAGTACTTC
TRBV9	.	TRBJ2-5	.	CASSVGSSGETQYF	TGTGCCAGCAGCGTAGGATCCTCAGGGGAGACCCAGTACTTC
TRBV28	once	TRBJ2-2	.	CASSLFGRNTGELFF	TGTGCCAGCAGTTTATTTGGCAGGAACACCGGGGAGCTGTTTTTT
TRBV7-2	few	TRBJ2-1	.	CASSLGARSLNEQFF	TGTGCCAGCAGCTTAGGGGCCCGCTCCCTGAATGAGCAGTTCTTC
TRBV11-2	.	TRBJ1-2	TRBD1	CASSLDQGQGGYTF	TGTGCCAGCAGCTTAGATCAGGGACAGGGCGGCTACACCTTC
TRBV18	.	TRBJ2-3	.	CASSPPTTLGWGTDTQYF	TGTGCCAGCTCACCACCTACGACCCTCGGGTGGGGCACAGATACGCAGTATTTT
TRBV6-1	.	TRBJ1-3	.	CASISRVGNTIYF	TGTGCCAGCATAAGCCGGGTCGGAAACACCATATATTTT
TRBV19	.	TRBJ2-5	.	CASSRAVEETQYF	TGTGCCAGTAGTCGGGCGGTCGAAGAGACCCAGTACTTC
TRBV2	.	TRBJ2-7	.	CASSGDISSSYEQCF	TGTGCCAGCAGTGGGGACATTTCGAGCTCCTACGAGCAGTGCTTC
TRBV7-9	once	TRBJ2-2	.	CASSSKAGGSSYTGELFF	TGTGCCAGCAGCTCGAAGGCTGGGGGGAGTAGCTACACCGGGGAGCTGTTTTTT